The sequence of this T cell receptor (beta chain) was determined in a study of cytomegalovirus exposure and HLA in healthy donors. Measured with immunoSEQ multiplex PCR; TCRdb has only the in-frame clones, and not every one. The sample records some 170,000 clones, roughly 96% being singletons. CDR1 KGHSH and CDR2 LQKENI come from the germline V gene. Trimming shortened V by 3 bases and J by 5 bases, and 7 bases separated the two germline ends. The CDR3 contains 12 residues. The TCR sequence derives from a woman aged 18-35 years in good health and CMV-seronegative. The gene calls are TRBV18 and TRBJ1-1, with D unresolved. Source material: PBMCs. CDR3 in amino acids: CASSPARTEAFF. CDR3 in DNA: TGTGCCAGCTCACCGGCGAGGACTGAAGCTTTCTTT.